Shown below are 18 T cell receptor beta chains from a single sample sequenced in a study of blood T cell repertoires in COVID-19. Sequencing used immunoSEQ multiplex PCR; TCRdb keeps in-frame clones, though not all of them. The repertoire holds around 330,000 clones, more than 70% seen once, with 1.5% to 2% in the top ten. Specimen: peripheral blood. The source is a woman in her twenties or thirties with COVID-19, enrolled during active disease.

This clone has just one count. The J gene is TRBJ1-1, the V gene TRBV4-3, with 7 bases that match TRBD1. V dropped 3 bases and J dropped 0; count of bases not matched to a gene: 10. CDR3 length equals 17 residues. CDR1 is LGHNA, CDR2 YSLEER, per germline. CDR3 residues: CASSQSGTELMNTEAFF. The CDR3 DNA is TGCGCCAGCAGCCAGTCCGGGACAGAGTTAATGAACACTGAAGCTTTCTTT.

V and J are TRBV3-1 (or the pseudogene TRBV3-2) and TRBJ1-2; TRBD1 matches 7 bases. Per the germline V gene, CDR1 is LGHDT and CDR2 is YNNKEL (reference sequence). CDR3 length equals 15 residues. Trimming took 4 bases from V and 7 from J; bases not matched to a gene: 12. CDR3 bases: TGTGCCAGCAGCCGAAGAGGTGCAGGGGGATTTGGCTACACCTTC. Translating it yields CASSRRGAGGFGYTF.

This rearrangement joins TRBV19 to TRBJ1-4, with TRBD1 identical over 7 bases. V was clipped by 8 bases and J by 6 bases; unmatched bases: 6. Germline values: CDR1 LNHDA, CDR2 SQIVND (reference sequence). The CDR3 length is 13 residues. The CDR3 sequence: CASLQGSDEKLFF. Written as DNA, the CDR3 is TGTGCCAGTTTACAGGGGTCGGATGAAAAACTGTTTTTT.

A note on this clone: The sample carries other DNA sequences with the same CDR3. V and J are TRBV7-6 and TRBJ2-3; tentative D call: TRBD1 (5 bases). With 4 bases removed from V and 5 bases from J, the gap between germline ends came to 7 bases. This CDR3 comprises 12 residues. Germline-derived CDR1 and CDR2 are SGHVS and FNYEAQ. The CDR3 DNA follows: TGTGCCAGCAGCTCCCAGGGAGATACGCAGTATTTT. It specifies CASSSQGDTQYF.

The chain carries TRBV13 and TRBJ2-1; 12 nucleotides match TRBD2. This CDR3 is built from 15 residues. V shed 5 bases, J shed 9 bases, and the junction held 8 bases outside the gene matches. Germline CDR1 is PRHDT and CDR2 is FYEKMQ (reference sequence). The CDR3 is CASSLAGGRDSEQFF. As DNA, the CDR3 is TGTGCCAGCAGCCTAGCGGGGGGGCGTGATAGTGAGCAGTTCTTC.

This chain connects TRBV29-1 to TRBJ2-2; 11 positions match TRBD2. With V trimmed by 5 bases and J by 6 bases, 17 bases remained unmatched. CDR3 length equals 18 residues. Germline-derived CDR1 and CDR2 are SQVTM and ANQGSEA. As DNA, the CDR3 is TGCAGCGTTCTCAGCACTAGCGGGGGAATGGGCATGTCCGGGGAGCTGTTTTTT. It is translated as CSVLSTSGGMGMSGELFF.

This chain uses TRBV18 with TRBJ1-2, with a weak D call TRBD1 (5 bases). Trimming cost V 0 bases and J 8 bases, with 22 bases left between them. Per the germline V gene, CDR1 is KGHSH and CDR2 is LQKENI. The CDR3 contains 17 residues. This chain's CDR3 is CASSPPSTSGRVYGYTF. The CDR3, as DNA: TGTGCCAGCTCACCACCAAGCACGTCGGGCAGGGTTTACGGCTACACCTTC.

The chain links TRBV21-1 to TRBJ2-6; the D call in the table, TRBD1, was not verified against the DNA. TRBV21-1 is recorded as a pseudogene. The CDR3 is 19 amino acids. The CDR3 DNA reads as TGTGCCAGCAGCATTCCACAGGGGGCAACCACCTCTGGGGCCAACGTCCTGACTTTC. This sequence encodes CASSIPQGATTSGANVLTF.

The rearrangement uses TRBV30 and TRBJ1-4; D not certain. Germline V lookup: CDR1 GTSNPN, CDR2 SVGIG (reference sequence). Trimming took 3 bases from V and 0 from J, leaving 11 bases between them. The CDR3 has 15 amino acids. Written as DNA, the CDR3 is TGTGCCTGGAGCGGGATTTCTGCAACTAATGAAAAACTGTTTTTT. Encoded protein: CAWSGISATNEKLFF.

The gene calls are TRBV4-1 and TRBJ1-5; D is undetermined. Trimming took off 3 bases at V and 2 bases at J, with 8 bases between the two ends. The length of the CDR3 is 14 residues. Looked up from germline, CDR1 is MGHRA and CDR2 is YSYEKL. The CDR3 is CASSHVGGNQPQHF. The CDR3 nucleotides are TGCGCCAGCAGCCATGTCGGGGGCAATCAGCCCCAGCATTTT.

The chain has TRBV4-2 and TRBJ2-6; TRBD1 aligns across 9 bases. CDR3 length equals 19 residues. V was pared by 4 bases and J by 0 bases, with 10 bases of the junction left unmatched. Germline assignment: CDR1 LGHNA and CDR2 YNFKEQ. The CDR3 loop reads CASSRNEGQGTSGANVLTF. Written as DNA, the CDR3 is TGTGCCAGCAGCCGGAACGAGGGACAGGGAACCTCTGGGGCCAACGTCCTGACTTTC.

The chain links TRBV6-5 to TRBJ2-5; a possible D gene is TRBD2 (5 bases). The CDR3 has 15 amino acids. Germline V gene data show CDR1 as MNHEY and CDR2 as SVGAGI. Trimming cost V 7 bases and J 7 bases, with 22 bases left between them. This CDR3 is CASNLNGLSKGTQYF. CDR3 DNA: TGTGCCAGCAACCTAAACGGACTCTCAAAGGGGACCCAGTACTTC.

The gene calls are TRBV2 and TRBJ1-1, with D hard to call. The CDR3 runs 13 residues. From germline, CDR1 is SNHLY and CDR2 FYNNEI. Trimming removed 5 bases at V and 2 bases at J, with 9 bases between. CDR3 DNA: TGTGCCAGCAGTTCGGTGCCAAACACTGAAGCTTTCTTT. As protein: CASSSVPNTEAFF.

This chain links TRBV5-1 with TRBJ1-5; 7 bases map to TRBD1. The CDR3 length is 15 residues. The germline CDR1 and CDR2 sequences are SGHRS and YFSETQ. V gave up 4 bases and J gave up 7 bases; unmatched junction bases: 11. The CDR3 coding sequence is TGCGCCAGCAGCGAACAGGGGCTCCCCGAGCAGCCCCAGCATTTT. Translated, it gives CASSEQGLPEQPQHF.

The rearrangement links TRBV4-2 to TRBJ1-6; 8 bases line up with TRBD1. The ends lost 0 bases at V and 10 bases at J; junction bases unmatched: 11. The CDR3 runs to 17 residues. Germline V gene sequence: CDR1 LGHNA, CDR2 YNFKEQ. DNA of the CDR3: TGTGCCAGCAGCCAAGAGAGAGGACAGGGATGGGTGTCACCCCTCCACTTT. Protein product: CASSQERGQGWVSPLHF.

This clone was detected once. This sequence joins TRBV28 and TRBJ2-7; 8 bases are a match to TRBD2. The CDR3 loop spans 15 amino acids. Per the germline V gene, CDR1 is MDHEN and CDR2 is SYDVKM. With 6 bases clipped from V and 5 bases from J, the junction kept 12 bases outside the gene matches. The CDR3 protein is CASRGGLALSHEQYV. The CDR3 nucleotides are TGTGCCAGCAGGGGAGGACTAGCCCTATCCCACGAGCAGTACGTC.

This chain uses TRBV10-1 with TRBJ2-5; 8 bases match TRBD1. CDR1 WNHNN and CDR2 SYGVQD come from the germline V gene (reference sequence). This CDR3 region has 14 residues. After removal of 5 bases from V and 4 bases from J, the junction contained 6 bases not matched to a gene. CDR3 coding DNA: TGCGCCAGCAGTCCCGGACAGGGAGGAGAGACCCAGTACTTC. Protein: CASSPGQGGETQYF.

The V gene is TRBV27, the J gene TRBJ1-1; possibly TRBD1 for D (5 bases). This CDR3 has 13 residues. From germline, CDR1 is MNHEY and CDR2 SMNVEV (reference sequence). Trimming removed 6 bases at V and 5 bases at J, with 13 bases between. The CDR3: CASSFRAGTEAFF. The CDR3 bases are TGTGCCAGCAGCTTCAGGGCCGGGACTGAAGCTTTCTTT.